The TCR beta chain described here comes from a study of human thymus T cells. J lost 0 bases, V lost 4 bases, and 6 bases had no gene match. The V gene's germline CDR1 is SGHDT and CDR2 YYEEEE. This CDR3 contains 17 residues. Clones were read by immunoSEQ multiplex PCR, and TCRdb kept only the in-frame ones, dropping some. The sample includes some 44,000 clones, approximately 95% of them seen just once. A roughly 0.45-1 mL peripheral blood aliquot was taken intraoperatively from four of eight donors. No fixed cell number was used; all available blood leukocytes supplied DNA. For this clone: The antigen is undetermined.

Study-wide results and limits: Blood and thymic repertoires both appeared biased in V and J gene usage.

The TCR was taken from a girl younger than two with a congenital heart defect but otherwise immunologically healthy. The sample consisted of blood. V gene TRBV5-6 combines with J gene TRBJ2-6; 8 positions match TRBD1. CDR3 loop: CASSRDRIISGANVLTF. CDR3 nucleotide sequence: TGTGCCAGCAGCCGGGACAGGATAATCTCTGGGGCCAACGTCCTGACTTTC.